The clone carrying this TCR beta chain was counted a single time. V was trimmed by 2 bases and J by 0 bases, leaving 8 bases between them. The CDR3 contains 14 residues. Looked up from germline, CDR1 is SGDLS and CDR2 is YYNGEE. The sample originates from a study of T cells in Graves' hyperthyroidism and ophthalmopathy. It was RNA transcripts that yielded the amplified TCR beta CDR3 regions. The HTBI primer set was used in a first-round RT-PCR of the TCR CDR3. TCRdb called the multiplex PCR reads again in MiXCR, with one record for every CDR3 protein. The data show approximately 490,000 distinct CDR3 sequences, around a fifth seen once.

The source is a woman in her seventies with Graves' ophthalmopathy. Specimen: blood. The rearrangement uses TRBV9 and TRBJ1-2; D is undetermined. As DNA, the CDR3 is TGTGCCAGCAGCGTCCGGCCAGCTAACTATGGCTACACCTTC. Translated: CASSVRPANYGYTF.